Listed below are T cell receptor beta chains from one sample, sequenced in a study of tumor-infiltrating lymphocytes in primary liver carcinoma. TCRdb re-analysed the multiplex PCR reads in MiXCR, keeping a single row per CDR3 protein. The sample records approximately 300,000 distinct CDR3 sequences, 50% to 70% being singletons. The specimen was peripheral blood. The receptors here all came from a man aged 40-49 years with primary liver carcinoma and hepatitis B virus infection. The CDR3 runs from the conserved cysteine through the conserved F or W. A D gene is named only where the DNA matches it firmly. The size of a clone is reported for some rows only, either as once, few or many, or as a class for expanded clones.

few	-	15	TRBV5-5	TRBJ1-6	CASSPTGNPNSPLHF	TGTGCCAGCAGCCCCACAGGGAACCCTAATTCACCCCTCCACTTT
many	TRBD1	14	TRBV6-5	TRBJ2-5	CASSRGTGRETQYF	TGTGCCAGCAGTCGCGGGACAGGTAGAGAGACCCAGTACTTC
many	TRBD1	19	TRBV4-3	TRBJ2-3	CASSQEYGQAWASTDTQYF	TGCGCCAGCAGCCAAGAGTACGGACAGGCGTGGGCGTCCACAGATACGCAGTATTTT
-	-	16	TRBV5-4	TRBJ2-3	CASSPPPGTSTDTQYF	TGTGCCAGCAGCCCCCCCCCCGGGACTAGCACAGATACGCAGTATTTT
-	-	14	TRBV29-1	TRBJ2-7	CSVDSGHGTYEQYF	TGCAGCGTTGATAGCGGCCATGGGACCTACGAGCAGTACTTC
many	TRBD1	16	TRBV4-1	TRBJ1-1	CASSQDWGTVDTEAFF	TGCGCCAGCAGCCAAGATTGGGGGACAGTCGACACTGAAGCTTTCTTT
once	TRBD2	16	TRBV11-3	TRBJ2-3	CASSLASGIITDTQYF	TGTGCCAGCAGTTTAGCAAGCGGGATTATCACAGATACGCAGTATTTT
-	-	16	TRBV13	TRBJ2-5	CASSPRKSSVPETQYF	TGTGCCAGCAGCCCTAGGAAGTCGAGCGTCCCGGAGACCCAGTACTTC
-	TRBD2	16	TRBV29-1	TRBJ2-7	CSADPSRTSGHREQYF	TGCAGCGCTGACCCTAGTCGGACTAGCGGCCACAGGGAGCAGTACTTC
-	TRBD1	15	TRBV10-3	TRBJ1-5	CTISESDRGRQPQHF	TGTACCATCAGTGAGTCGGACAGGGGGCGGCAGCCCCAGCATTTT
-	-	15	TRBV29-1	TRBJ2-3	CSIEKRGHARDTQYF	TGCAGCATCGAAAAACGGGGGCACGCCCGAGATACGCAGTATTTT
-	-	15	TRBV12-5	TRBJ2-2	CASGLETVNTGELFF	TGTGCTAGTGGTTTGGAGACTGTGAACACCGGGGAGCTGTTTTTT
-	TRBD2	15	TRBV10-3	TRBJ2-2	CATAASGRASGELFF	TGTGCCACTGCCGCTAGCGGAAGGGCCTCCGGGGAGCTGTTTTTT
-	TRBD2	15	TRBV6-1	TRBJ2-1	CASSALAGAVYVQFF	TGTGCCAGCAGTGCTCTAGCGGGAGCGGTATATGTGCAGTTCTTC
many	TRBD1	15	TRBV10-3	TRBJ1-2	CAISEPGQGFYGYTF	TGTGCCATCAGTGAGCCGGGACAGGGGTTCTATGGCTACACCTTC
-	TRBD2	15	TRBV11-2	TRBJ2-7	CASSLSGGSPNEQYF	TGTGCCAGCAGCTTGTCAGGCGGGAGTCCCAATGAGCAGTACTTC